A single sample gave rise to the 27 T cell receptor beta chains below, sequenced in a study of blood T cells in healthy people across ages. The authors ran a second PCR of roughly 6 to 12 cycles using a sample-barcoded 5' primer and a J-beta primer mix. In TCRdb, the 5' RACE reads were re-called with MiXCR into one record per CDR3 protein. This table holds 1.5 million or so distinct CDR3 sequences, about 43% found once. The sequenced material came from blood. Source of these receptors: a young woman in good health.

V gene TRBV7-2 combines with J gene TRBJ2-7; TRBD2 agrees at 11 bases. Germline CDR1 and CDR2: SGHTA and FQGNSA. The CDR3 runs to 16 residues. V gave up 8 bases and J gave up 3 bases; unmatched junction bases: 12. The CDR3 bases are TGTGCCAGCGGGACTTTAGCGGGGGGGTATATCTACGAGCAGTACTTC. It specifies CASGTLAGGYIYEQYF.

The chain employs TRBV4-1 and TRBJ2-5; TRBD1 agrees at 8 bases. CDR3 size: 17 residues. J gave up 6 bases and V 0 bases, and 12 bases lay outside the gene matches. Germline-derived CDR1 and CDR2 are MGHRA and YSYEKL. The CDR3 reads CASSQDLSRGLSKTQYF. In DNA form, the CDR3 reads TGCGCCAGCAGCCAAGATCTCTCCAGGGGGCTCAGTAAGACCCAGTACTTC.

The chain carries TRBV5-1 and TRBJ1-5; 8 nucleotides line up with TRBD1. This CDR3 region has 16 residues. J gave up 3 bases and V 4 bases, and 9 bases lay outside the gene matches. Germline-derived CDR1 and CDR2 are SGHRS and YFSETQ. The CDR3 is CASSPGTGNYNQPQHF. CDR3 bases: TGCGCCAGCAGCCCGGGGACAGGAAACTACAATCAGCCCCAGCATTTT.

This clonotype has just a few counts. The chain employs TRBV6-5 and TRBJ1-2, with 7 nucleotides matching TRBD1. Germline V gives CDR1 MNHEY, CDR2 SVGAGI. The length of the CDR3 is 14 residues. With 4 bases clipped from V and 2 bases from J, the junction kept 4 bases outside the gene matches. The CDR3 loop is CASSLAGQNYGYTF. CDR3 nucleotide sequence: TGTGCCAGCAGTTTAGCGGGACAGAACTATGGCTACACCTTC.

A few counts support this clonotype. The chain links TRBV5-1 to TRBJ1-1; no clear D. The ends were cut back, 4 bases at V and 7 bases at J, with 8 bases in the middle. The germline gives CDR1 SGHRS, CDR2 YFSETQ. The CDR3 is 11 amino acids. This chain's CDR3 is CASSEVDEAFF. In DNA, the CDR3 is TGCGCCAGCAGCGAGGTGGATGAAGCTTTCTTT.

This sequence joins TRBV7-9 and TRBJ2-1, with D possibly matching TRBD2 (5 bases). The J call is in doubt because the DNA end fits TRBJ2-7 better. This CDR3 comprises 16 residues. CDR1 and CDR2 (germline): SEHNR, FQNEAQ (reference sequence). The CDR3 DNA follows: TGTGCCAGCAGTTACCTAGGACTCGCACCACACAATGAGCAGTACTTC. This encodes CASSYLGLAPHNEQYF.

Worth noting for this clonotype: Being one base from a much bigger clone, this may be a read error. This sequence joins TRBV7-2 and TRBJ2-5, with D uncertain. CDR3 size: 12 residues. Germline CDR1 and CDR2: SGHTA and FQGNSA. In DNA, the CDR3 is TGTGCCAACAGCTTAGCCCAAGAGACCCAGTACTTC. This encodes CANSLAQETQYF.

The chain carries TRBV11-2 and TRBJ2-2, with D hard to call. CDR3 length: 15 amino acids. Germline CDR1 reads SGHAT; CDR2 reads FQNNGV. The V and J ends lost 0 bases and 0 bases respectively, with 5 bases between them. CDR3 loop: CASSLEAANTGELFF. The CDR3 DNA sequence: TGTGCCAGCAGCTTAGAGGCGGCGAACACCGGGGAGCTGTTTTTT.

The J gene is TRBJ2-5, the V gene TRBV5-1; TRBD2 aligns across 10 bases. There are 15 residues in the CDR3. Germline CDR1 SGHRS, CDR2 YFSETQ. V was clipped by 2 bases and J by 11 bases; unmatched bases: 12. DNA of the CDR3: TGCGCCAGCAGCTTTAGCGGGGGGACGATCAATGAGCAGTACTTC. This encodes CASSFSGGTINEQYF.

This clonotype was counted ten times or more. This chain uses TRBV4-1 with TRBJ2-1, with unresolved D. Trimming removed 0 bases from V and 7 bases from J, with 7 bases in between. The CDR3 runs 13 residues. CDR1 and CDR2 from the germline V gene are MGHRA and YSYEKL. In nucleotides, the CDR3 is TGCGCCAGCAGCCAAGAAGGAAGGAATGAGCAGTTCTTC. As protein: CASSQEGRNEQFF.

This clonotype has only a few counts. CDR3 sequence (DNA): TGTGCCAGCAGCCCCAGAGCGGCTGGTAGCGGGCTCTCCTACGAGCAGTACTTC. It yields the protein CASSPRAAGSGLSYEQYF. The V and J genes are TRBV7-9 and TRBJ2-7; 7 bases agree with TRBD2. Germline-derived CDR1 and CDR2 are SEHNR and FQNEAQ (reference sequence). Trimming took 5 bases from V and 0 from J; bases not matched to a gene: 16. The CDR3 length is 18 residues.

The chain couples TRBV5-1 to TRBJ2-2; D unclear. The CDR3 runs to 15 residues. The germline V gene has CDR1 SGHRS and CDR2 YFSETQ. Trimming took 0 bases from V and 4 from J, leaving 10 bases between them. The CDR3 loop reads CASSLEGSGTGELFF. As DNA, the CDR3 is TGCGCCAGCAGCTTGGAAGGGTCCGGCACCGGGGAGCTGTTTTTT.

Written as DNA, the CDR3 is TGTGCCAGCAGTGACTACAGGGGACTGAACACTGAAGCTTTCTTT. Translation gives CASSDYRGLNTEAFF. The chain has TRBV6-1 and TRBJ1-1; 7 nucleotides line up with TRBD1. Looked up from germline, CDR1 is MNHNS and CDR2 is SASEGT. The trim removed 3 bases at V and 0 bases at J, leaving 4 bases unmatched. The CDR3 sequence is 15 residues long.

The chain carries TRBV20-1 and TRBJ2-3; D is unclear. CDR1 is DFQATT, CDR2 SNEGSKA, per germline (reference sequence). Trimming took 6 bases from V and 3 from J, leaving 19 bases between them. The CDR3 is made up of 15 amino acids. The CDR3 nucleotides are TGCAGTGCCAAAGTTGTGGTGACACCGACAGATACGCAGTATTTT. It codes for CSAKVVVTPTDTQYF.

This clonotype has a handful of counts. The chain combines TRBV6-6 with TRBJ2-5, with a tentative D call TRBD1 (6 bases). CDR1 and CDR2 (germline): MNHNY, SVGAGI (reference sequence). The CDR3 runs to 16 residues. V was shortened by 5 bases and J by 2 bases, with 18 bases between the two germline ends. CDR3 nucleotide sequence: TGTGCCAGCAGTAAACGAGTCGGACAGAAGCAAGAGACCCAGTACTTC. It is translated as CASSKRVGQKQETQYF.

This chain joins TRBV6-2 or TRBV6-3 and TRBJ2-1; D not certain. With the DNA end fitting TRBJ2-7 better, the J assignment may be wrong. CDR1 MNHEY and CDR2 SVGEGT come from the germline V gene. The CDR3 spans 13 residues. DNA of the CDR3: TGTGCCAGCACTAGACTGCCCTACAATGAGCAGTACTTC. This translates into CASTRLPYNEQYF.

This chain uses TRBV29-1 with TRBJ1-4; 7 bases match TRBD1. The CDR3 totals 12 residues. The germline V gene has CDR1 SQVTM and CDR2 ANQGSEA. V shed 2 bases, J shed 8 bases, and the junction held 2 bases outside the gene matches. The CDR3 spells CSVEQGGEKLFF. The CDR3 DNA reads TGCAGCGTTGAACAGGGGGGAGAAAAACTGTTTTTT.

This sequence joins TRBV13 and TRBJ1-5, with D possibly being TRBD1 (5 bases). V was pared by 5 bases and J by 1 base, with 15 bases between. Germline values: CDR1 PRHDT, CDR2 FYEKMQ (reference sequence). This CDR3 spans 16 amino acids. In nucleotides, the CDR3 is TGTGCCAGCAGCGCCGGACGACACAGGAGCAATCAGCCCCAGCATTTT. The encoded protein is CASSAGRHRSNQPQHF.

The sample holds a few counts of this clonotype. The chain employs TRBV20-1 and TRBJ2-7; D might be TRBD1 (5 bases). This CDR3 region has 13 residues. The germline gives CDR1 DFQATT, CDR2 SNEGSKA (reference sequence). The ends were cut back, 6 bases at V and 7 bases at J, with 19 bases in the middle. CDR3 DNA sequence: TGCAGTGCGTCAGGGTGGCAAACAGGAGAGCAGTACTTC. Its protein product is CSASGWQTGEQYF.

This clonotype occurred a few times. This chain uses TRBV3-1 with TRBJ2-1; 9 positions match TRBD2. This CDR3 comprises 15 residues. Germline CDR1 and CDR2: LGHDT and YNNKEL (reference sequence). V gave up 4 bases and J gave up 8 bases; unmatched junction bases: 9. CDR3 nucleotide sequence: TGTGCCAGCAGCCGTAATAGCGGGAGCATCTATGAGCAGTTCTTC. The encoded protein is CASSRNSGSIYEQFF.

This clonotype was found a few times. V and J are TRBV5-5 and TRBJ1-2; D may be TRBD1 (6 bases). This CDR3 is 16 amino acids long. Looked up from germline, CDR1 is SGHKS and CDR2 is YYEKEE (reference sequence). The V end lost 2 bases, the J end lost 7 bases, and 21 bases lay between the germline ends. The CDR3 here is CASSLRAGGEIRGYTF. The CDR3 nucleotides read TGTGCCAGCAGCTTAAGGGCGGGGGGCGAAATCCGTGGCTACACCTTC.

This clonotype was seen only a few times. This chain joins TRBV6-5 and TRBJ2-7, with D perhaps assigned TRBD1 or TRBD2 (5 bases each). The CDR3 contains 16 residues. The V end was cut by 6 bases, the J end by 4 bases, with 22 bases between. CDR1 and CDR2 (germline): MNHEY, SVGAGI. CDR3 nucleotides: TGTGCCAGCAGCCAGGGTACTAGTGGTAAATCTTACGAGCAGTACTTC. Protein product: CASSQGTSGKSYEQYF.

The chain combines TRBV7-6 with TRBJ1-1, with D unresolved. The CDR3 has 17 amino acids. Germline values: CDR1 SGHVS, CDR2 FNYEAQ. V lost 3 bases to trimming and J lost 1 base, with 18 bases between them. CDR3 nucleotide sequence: TGTGCCAGCAGCTTTCCCGAGGGTGGAGGGAGGAACACTGAAGCTTTCTTT. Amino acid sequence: CASSFPEGGGRNTEAFF.

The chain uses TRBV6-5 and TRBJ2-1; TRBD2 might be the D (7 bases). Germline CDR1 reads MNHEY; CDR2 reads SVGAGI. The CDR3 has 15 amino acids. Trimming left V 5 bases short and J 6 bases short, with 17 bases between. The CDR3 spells CASSIGGGRVNEQFF. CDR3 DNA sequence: TGTGCCAGCAGTATAGGGGGGGGGCGGGTCAATGAGCAGTTCTTC.

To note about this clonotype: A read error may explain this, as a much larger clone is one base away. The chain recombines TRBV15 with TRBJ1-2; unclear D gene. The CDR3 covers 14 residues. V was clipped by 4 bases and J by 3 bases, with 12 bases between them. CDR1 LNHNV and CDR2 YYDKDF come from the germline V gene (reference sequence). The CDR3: CATSTQPLDYGYTF. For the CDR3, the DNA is TGTGCCACCAGCACCCAGCCGCTTGACTATGGCTACACCTTC.

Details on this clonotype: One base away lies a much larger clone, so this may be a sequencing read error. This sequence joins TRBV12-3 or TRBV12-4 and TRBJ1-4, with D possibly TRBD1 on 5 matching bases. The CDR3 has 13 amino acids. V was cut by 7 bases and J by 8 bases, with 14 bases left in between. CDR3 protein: CASIPGLGEKLFF. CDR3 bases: TGTGCCAGCATCCCAGGGCTTGGGGAAAAACTGTTTTTT.

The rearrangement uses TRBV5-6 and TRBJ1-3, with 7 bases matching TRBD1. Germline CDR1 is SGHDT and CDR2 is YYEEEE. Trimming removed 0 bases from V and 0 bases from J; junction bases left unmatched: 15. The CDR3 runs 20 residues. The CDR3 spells CASSLVNFRTGNSSGNTIYF. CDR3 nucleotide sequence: TGTGCCAGCAGCTTGGTGAATTTCCGGACAGGCAACAGCTCTGGAAACACCATATATTTT.